These 32 T cell receptor beta chains share one sample of origin, sequenced in a study of cytotoxic CD8 clonotypes in ibrutinib-treated CLL. Some clones are missing from TCRdb's copy, which holds only in-frame ones; the method was immunoSEQ multiplex PCR. The data show approximately 350,000 clones, 67% seen once. The sample consisted of PBMCs, taken after 36 months of ibrutinib treatment. The receptor set was obtained from a human donor with chronic lymphocytic leukemia.

The V call is TRBV7-6, the J call TRBJ2-1; TRBD1 is a possible D gene (5 bases). Germline CDR1 SGHVS, CDR2 FNYEAQ. The CDR3 is made up of 13 amino acids. V lost 1 base, J lost 10 bases, and 11 bases lay in between. The DNA for the CDR3 is TGTGCCAGCAGCTTAGTAGGGGCCGGGGAGCAGTTCTTC. Its protein product is CASSLVGAGEQFF.

The CDR3 here is CASSPPTGHYGYTF. The CDR3 DNA is TGTGCCAGCTCACCACCGACAGGTCACTATGGCTACACCTTC. The V gene is TRBV18, the J gene TRBJ1-2; perhaps TRBD1 as D (6 bases). Germline V gene data show CDR1 as KGHSH and CDR2 as LQKENI. Deletions cut 0 bases from V and 3 bases from J, with 8 bases between. The CDR3 length is 14 residues.

The J gene is TRBJ2-3, the V gene TRBV7-6; 8 nucleotides agree with TRBD2. J was trimmed by 5 bases and V by 2 bases; bases with no gene match: 3. Looked up from germline, CDR1 is SGHVS and CDR2 is FNYEAQ. The CDR3 covers 14 residues. The DNA of the CDR3 is TGTGCCAGCAGCTTAATTAGCGGGAAAGATACGCAGTATTTT. Amino acids: CASSLISGKDTQYF.

The rearrangement links TRBV13 to TRBJ2-5, with D hard to call. Per the germline V gene, CDR1 is PRHDT and CDR2 is FYEKMQ (reference sequence). Trimming shortened V by 2 bases and J by 5 bases, and 9 bases separated the two germline ends. This CDR3 spans 13 amino acids. The CDR3 reads CASSLLAVETQYF. In DNA, the CDR3 is TGTGCCAGCAGCTTACTTGCCGTCGAGACCCAGTACTTC.

This rearrangement joins TRBV28 to TRBJ2-5; 15 bases match TRBD2. Trimming at V came to 5 bases and at J to 6 bases, leaving 13 bases not matched to a gene. The CDR3 is made up of 18 amino acids. The germline V gene has CDR1 MDHEN and CDR2 SYDVKM. CDR3 DNA: TGTGCCAGCAGTCTTGCCCCGGGACTAGCGGGAGGAAGGAAGACCCAGTACTTC. It encodes CASSLAPGLAGGRKTQYF. Full variable domain (remainder filled in from reference TRBV28 and TRBJ2-5): DVKVTQSSRYLVKRTGEKVFLECVQDMDHENMFWYRQDPGLGLRLIYFSYDVKMKEKGDIPEGYSVSREKKERFSLILESASTNQTSMYLCASSLAPGLAGGRKTQYFGPGTRLLVL.

The rearrangement uses TRBV6-5 and TRBJ1-2; tentatively, D is TRBD1 (5 bases). Germline values: CDR1 MNHEY, CDR2 SVGAGI. The germline V and J ends were trimmed by 6 bases and 2 bases, with 10 bases remaining between them. This CDR3 spans 13 amino acids. DNA of the CDR3: TGTGCCAGCAGCGGGGCTGACAACTATGGCTACACCTTC. The encoded protein is CASSGADNYGYTF.

The rearrangement joins TRBV4-1 to TRBJ2-4; D unclear. Germline lookup yields CDR1 MGHRA and CDR2 YSYEKL. The CDR3 consists of 15 residues. Trimming took 4 bases from V and 1 from J, leaving 11 bases between them. Written as DNA, the CDR3 is TGCGCCAGCAGCCCCCTGGCCGTGGCCAAAAACATTCAGTACTTC. Translated: CASSPLAVAKNIQYF.

The genes are TRBV6-5 and TRBJ1-2, with a tentative D call TRBD1 (5 bases). Germline V gives CDR1 MNHEY, CDR2 SVGAGI. The length of the CDR3 is 13 residues. V was pared by 7 bases and J by 2 bases, with 11 bases between. This CDR3 is CASTPRGNYGYTF. In DNA form, the CDR3 reads TGTGCCAGCACCCCCCGGGGGAACTATGGCTACACCTTC.

This sequence joins TRBV27 and TRBJ2-5; the match to TRBD1 covers 9 bases. CDR3 size: 12 residues. The J segment lost 10 bases and the V segment lost 5 bases, leaving 5 bases of the junction unmatched. Germline CDR1 reads MNHEY; CDR2 reads SMNVEV (reference sequence). The chain's CDR3 is CASSPGTGLQYF. The CDR3 bases are TGTGCCAGCAGTCCCGGGACAGGGCTCCAGTACTTC.

This chain links TRBV29-1 with TRBJ2-5, with D possibly matching TRBD2 (5 bases). Per the germline V gene, CDR1 is SQVTM and CDR2 is ANQGSEA. The CDR3 totals 14 residues. Between the trimmed V and J ends, which lost 0 bases and 4 bases, there was a span of 12 bases. CDR3 in amino acids: CSVEDRGWGETQYF. CDR3 DNA sequence: TGCAGCGTTGAAGATCGGGGTTGGGGAGAGACCCAGTACTTC.

This clone was seen a few times. The chain couples TRBV6-6 to TRBJ2-2; 10 positions match TRBD1. Germline V gene sequence: CDR1 MNHNY, CDR2 SVGAGI (reference sequence). Germline trimming cut 6 bases from V and 4 bases from J; bases unmatched to any gene: 2. The CDR3 spans 14 residues. CDR3 bases: TGTGCCAGCAGAGGGACAGGGGTCACCGGGGAGCTGTTTTTT. Protein sequence: CASRGTGVTGELFF.

The gene calls are TRBV9 and TRBJ1-6, with no clear D. CDR1 and CDR2 (germline): SGDLS, YYNGEE. This CDR3 contains 12 residues. Deletions cut 3 bases from V and 15 bases from J, with 13 bases between. In DNA form, the CDR3 reads TGTGCCAGCAGCGCCGACGGCCTAAGCCTCCACTTT. It encodes CASSADGLSLHF.

This clone was seen a few times. CDR3 DNA: TGTGCCAGCAGCGTAGTCCCTGGACGGATGAACACTGAAGCTTTCTTT. It codes for CASSVVPGRMNTEAFF. This chain joins TRBV9 and TRBJ1-1; D uncertain. Trimming left V 0 bases short and J 0 bases short, with 12 bases between. Looked up from germline, CDR1 is SGDLS and CDR2 is YYNGEE. The CDR3 runs 16 residues. The full variable domain, completed using reference TRBV9 and TRBJ1-1, is DSGVTQTPKHLITATGQRVTLRCSPRSGDLSVYWYQQSLDQGLQFLIQYYNGEERAKGNILERFSAQQFPDLHSELNLSSLELGDSALYFCASSVVPGRMNTEAFFGQGTRLTVV.

The chain is built from TRBV11-3 and TRBJ2-1, with TRBD2 matching over 11 bases. There are 15 residues in the CDR3. The V gene's germline CDR1 is SGHNT and CDR2 YENEEA. With V trimmed by 3 bases and J by 4 bases, 2 bases remained unmatched. The CDR3 spells CASSLGLAVYNEQFF. DNA for the CDR3: TGTGCCAGCAGCTTGGGACTAGCGGTATACAATGAGCAGTTCTTC.

The CDR3 loop is CSVELGGEQFF. The DNA for the CDR3 is TGCAGCGTCGAGTTAGGGGGTGAGCAGTTCTTC. This sequence joins TRBV29-1 and TRBJ2-1, with D possibly TRBD1 on 6 matching bases. Germline-derived CDR1 and CDR2 are SQVTM and ANQGSEA. Between the trimmed V and J ends, which lost 6 bases and 9 bases, there was a span of 12 bases. The CDR3 is 11 residues long.

The genes are TRBV9 and TRBJ2-3, with a tentative D call TRBD1 (5 bases). The CDR3 extends over 13 amino acids. Trimming took 3 bases from V and 5 from J, leaving 10 bases between them. The germline gives CDR1 SGDLS, CDR2 YYNGEE. As DNA, the CDR3 is TGTGCCAGCAGCGCCGCACAGGAAGATACGCAGTATTTT. Residues: CASSAAQEDTQYF.

V gene TRBV7-9 combines with J gene TRBJ2-7; weak D call: TRBD1 (6 bases). The length of the CDR3 is 11 residues. CDR1 is SEHNR, CDR2 FQNEAQ, per germline (reference sequence). V gave up 8 bases and J gave up 6 bases, with 11 bases separating them. The CDR3 loop is CASRQGSEQYF. The CDR3 coding sequence is TGTGCCAGCCGTCAGGGGAGCGAGCAGTACTTC.

The rearrangement joins TRBV19 to TRBJ2-7; D is possibly TRBD1 or TRBD2 (5 bases each). V gave up 6 bases and J gave up 4 bases, with 13 bases separating them. CDR3 length: 13 amino acids. Germline V gene lookup returns CDR1 LNHDA and CDR2 SQIVND (reference sequence). CDR3 sequence: CASRRDVSYEQYF. The CDR3 bases are TGTGCCAGTAGGAGGGACGTATCTTACGAGCAGTACTTC.

There are a few counts of this clone. V is TRBV28 and J is TRBJ2-5, with D uncertain. This CDR3 is 12 amino acids long. The germline CDR1 and CDR2 sequences are MDHEN and SYDVKM. Trimming took off 10 bases at V and 5 bases at J, with 14 bases between the two ends. The CDR3 spells CATERVRETQYF. The CDR3 DNA sequence: TGTGCCACGGAGCGCGTCAGGGAGACCCAGTACTTC.

This clone showed up just a few times. The V call is TRBV15, the J call TRBJ2-5; D is tentatively TRBD1 or TRBD2 (5 bases each). CDR1 LNHNV and CDR2 YYDKDF come from the germline V gene (reference sequence). The V and J ends lost 1 base and 1 base respectively, with 7 bases between them. The CDR3 runs to 14 residues. The CDR3 protein is CATSRAGRQETQYF. The CDR3 nucleotides read TGTGCCACCAGCAGAGCGGGGCGCCAAGAGACCCAGTACTTC.

This chain uses TRBV27 with TRBJ1-4; 8 bases agree with TRBD1. Per the germline V gene, CDR1 is MNHEY and CDR2 is SMNVEV (reference sequence). This CDR3 has 13 residues. Trimming cost V 6 bases and J 8 bases; bases outside gene matches: 5. The CDR3 reads CASSKNRGEKLFF. For the CDR3, the DNA is TGTGCCAGCAGCAAAAACAGGGGGGAAAAACTGTTTTTT.

This clone was recorded a few times. The chain carries TRBV2 and TRBJ2-7; D is perhaps TRBD1 (5 bases). The CDR3 spans 13 residues. The V gene lost 3 bases and the J gene lost 1 base, with 7 bases spanning the gap. The germline V gene encodes CDR1 SNHLY and CDR2 FYNNEI. CDR3 region: CASSDRASYEQYF. The CDR3 nucleotides read TGTGCCAGCAGTGACAGGGCGTCCTACGAGCAGTACTTC.

The gene calls are TRBV5-3 and TRBJ1-1; D not resolved. TRBV5-3 is noted as an ORF with a role that remains uncertain. The CDR3 has 15 amino acids. V was pared by 3 bases and J by 4 bases, with 16 bases between. The CDR3 reads CARSSQDERGTEAFF. In nucleotides, the CDR3 is TGTGCCAGAAGCTCCCAGGACGAACGAGGCACTGAAGCTTTCTTT.

The chain employs TRBV2 and TRBJ2-1; 10 bases are shared with TRBD1. From germline, CDR1 is SNHLY and CDR2 FYNNEI. The CDR3 loop spans 13 amino acids. V trimming: 6 bases; J trimming: 16 bases; junction bases outside the gene matches: 12. DNA for the CDR3: TGTGCCAGCAGAGGGACAGGGGAACGAGGTAGTTTCTTC. Amino acid sequence: CASRGTGERGSFF.

J is TRBJ2-7 and V is TRBV5-6; D may be TRBD1 (5 bases). CDR3 size: 13 residues. The germline V gene has CDR1 SGHDT and CDR2 YYEEEE. V was pared by 0 bases and J by 3 bases, with 7 bases between. Written as DNA, the CDR3 is TGTGCCAGCAGCTTGGGGGGCCACTACGAGCAGTACTTC. The encoded protein is CASSLGGHYEQYF.

The chain employs TRBV9 and TRBJ2-3; 13 bases are a match to TRBD2. Germline V CDR1 and CDR2: SGDLS, YYNGEE. V shed 2 bases, J shed 2 bases, and the junction held 2 bases outside the gene matches. The CDR3 has 16 residues. CDR3 nucleotide sequence: TGTGCCAGCAGCGTGGGGACTAGCGGGATCACAGATACGCAGTATTTT. This sequence encodes CASSVGTSGITDTQYF.

The chain carries TRBV5-1 and TRBJ2-7; TRBD2 matches at 10 bases. The CDR3 length is 14 residues. Germline V lookup: CDR1 SGHRS, CDR2 YFSETQ. V was clipped by 4 bases and J by 2 bases; unmatched bases: 3. CDR3 in DNA: TGCGCCAGCAGCGTAACTAGCGGGACCTACGAGCAGTACTTC. Translation gives CASSVTSGTYEQYF.

The chain carries TRBV4-3 and TRBJ2-7; D possibly uses TRBD1 or TRBD2 (5 bases each). There are 14 residues in the CDR3. CDR1 and CDR2 from the germline V gene are LGHNA and YSLEER. V was clipped by 4 bases and J by 3 bases, with 13 bases between them. In DNA form, the CDR3 reads TGCGCCAGCAGCCGGTCAGTGGGGGTCTACGAGCAGTACTTC. This gives the protein CASSRSVGVYEQYF.

The chain uses TRBV4-2 and TRBJ2-1, with D unresolved. CDR1 LGHNA and CDR2 YNFKEQ come from the germline V gene. Trimming removed 0 bases from V and 0 bases from J, with 9 bases in between. This CDR3 comprises 16 residues. CDR3 DNA sequence: TGTGCCAGCAGCCAAGATTGGTCCAGCTCCTACAATGAGCAGTTCTTC. It is translated as CASSQDWSSSYNEQFF.

J is TRBJ2-1 and V is TRBV28; D remains ambiguous. There are 14 residues in the CDR3. The V gene lost 5 bases and the J gene lost 5 bases, with 13 bases spanning the gap. Germline CDR1 reads MDHEN; CDR2 reads SYDVKM. The CDR3 is CASSLPPLNNEQFF. The CDR3 coding sequence is TGTGCCAGCAGTCTGCCCCCTCTCAACAATGAGCAGTTCTTC.

The sample holds a few counts of this clone. The J gene is TRBJ2-2, the V gene TRBV4-2; no definite D call. The V end was cut by 3 bases, the J end by 3 bases, with 5 bases between. The CDR3 has 13 amino acids. Germline CDR1 is LGHNA and CDR2 is YNFKEQ. The CDR3 nucleotides are TGTGCCAGCAGCCAGTGGTACACCGGGGAGCTGTTTTTT. Translated: CASSQWYTGELFF.

This clone was counted only a few times. This chain joins TRBV9 and TRBJ2-2; D unresolved. Germline V gives CDR1 SGDLS, CDR2 YYNGEE. Trimming shortened V by 4 bases and J by 6 bases, and 16 bases separated the two germline ends. This CDR3 is built from 15 residues. The CDR3 bases are TGTGCCAGCAGCCGTAGTGAGTCCGCGGCCGGGGAGCTGTTTTTT. Protein sequence: CASSRSESAAGELFF.